This record covers a single TCR beta chain. TCR analog templates of synthetic origin were spiked into each PCR. Repertoires were generated with immunoSEQ multiplex PCR, while TCRdb's copy carries only in-frame clones and drops some. The sample includes about 90,000 clones, over 80% of them seen just once. Between the trimmed V and J ends, which lost 5 bases and 2 bases, there was a span of 7 bases. This CDR3 is 13 amino acids long. Germline values: CDR1 MNHEY, CDR2 SVGAGI. The data originate from a study of PD-L1 blockade in urothelial cancer. Study details: Blood analysis occurred 3 weeks (second dose) and 6 weeks after treatment start. Blood gave a median approximately 130,000 T cells.

Time point: peripheral blood 6 weeks after treatment start. The material sequenced was PBMCs, taken around atezolizumab (anti-PD-L1) treatment. V usage is TRBV6-5 and J usage is TRBJ1-5; D unclear. This TCR was sampled from a man in his 70s with urothelial cancer. In nucleotides, the CDR3 is TGTGCCAGCAGTGCGAACGGCAATCAGCCCCAGCATTTT. Its translation: CASSANGNQPQHF.